The text below deals with one T cell receptor (beta chain). Original methodology: It was from reference gene primer amplification that nucleated cell counts were estimated. Using immunoSEQ multiplex PCR, the repertoire was profiled, and TCRdb retains in-frame clones only, with some absent. Clone size and the V and J calls come from that table; the DNA yielded D and trimming. The table includes approximately 130,000 clones, approximately 84% detected once. V was shortened by 4 bases and J by 7 bases, with 12 bases between the two germline ends. CDR3 length equals 12 residues. Per the germline V gene, CDR1 is SGHNT and CDR2 is YYREEE (reference sequence). This entry comes from a study of blood T cell repertoires in COVID-19. Background on the study: The samples span acute and convalescent COVID-19 from the United States, Italy and Spain. Sources were T cells, B-cell-depleted T cells, or PBMCs; the material itself was cDNA or gDNA.

This chain links TRBV5-4 with TRBJ2-7, with D possibly matching TRBD1 (6 bases). The sample consisted of peripheral blood. This TCR derives from a human donor in a cohort sampled during active COVID-19. The CDR3 DNA sequence: TGTGCCAGCAGCGTCGACAGGAGAGAGCAGTACTTC. Residues: CASSVDRREQYF.